The source of this T cell receptor (beta chain) is a study of T cells in Graves' hyperthyroidism and ophthalmopathy. For the study at large: Peripheral blood samples were taken at initial diagnosis, prior to any treatment.

Enrolled ophthalmopathy patients presented with a Clinical Activity Score of at least 3, a NOSPECS grade of at least 4, and disease duration under 3 months. This CDR3 contains 14 residues. V shed 2 bases and J shed 7 bases, with 14 bases lying between them. Looked up from germline, CDR1 is SGHVS and CDR2 is FQNEAQ. Amplification yielded TCR beta CDR3 regions, with RNA transcripts as the source. First-round RT-PCR of the TCR CDR3 relied on the HTBI primer set. TCRdb re-analysed the multiplex PCR reads in MiXCR, keeping a single row per CDR3 protein. The sample lists roughly 650,000 distinct CDR3 sequences, more than 15% occurring once. In this sample, this clonotype turned up a few times.

V usage is TRBV7-8 and J usage is TRBJ2-5; D not resolved. The source material was blood. The TCR comes from a woman aged 40 to 50 with Graves' ophthalmopathy. DNA for the CDR3: TGTGCCAGCAGCTTAATAAGCCCCGAAGGGACCCAGTACTTC. It yields the protein CASSLISPEGTQYF.